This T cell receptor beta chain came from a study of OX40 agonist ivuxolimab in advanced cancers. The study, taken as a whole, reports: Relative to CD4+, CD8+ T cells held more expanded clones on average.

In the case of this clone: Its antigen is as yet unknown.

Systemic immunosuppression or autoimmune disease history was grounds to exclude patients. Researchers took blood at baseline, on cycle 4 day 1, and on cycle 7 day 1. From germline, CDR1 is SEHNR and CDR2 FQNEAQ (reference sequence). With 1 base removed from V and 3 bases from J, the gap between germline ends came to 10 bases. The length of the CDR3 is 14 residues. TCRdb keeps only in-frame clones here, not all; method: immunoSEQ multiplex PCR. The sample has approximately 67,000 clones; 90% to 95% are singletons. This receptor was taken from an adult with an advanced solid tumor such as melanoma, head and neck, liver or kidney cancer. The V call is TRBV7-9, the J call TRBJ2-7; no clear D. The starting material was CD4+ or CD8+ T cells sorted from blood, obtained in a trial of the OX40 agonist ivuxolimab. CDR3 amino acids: CASSLVQRDYEQYF. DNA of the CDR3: TGTGCCAGCAGCTTAGTACAGAGAGACTACGAGCAGTACTTC.